The present entry profiles one TCR beta chain with its context. Germline V lookup: CDR1 SGHRS, CDR2 YFSETQ. The CDR3 is 14 residues long. This sample was included in a study of T cells expressing NK-cell markers. The overall study: Most of the eight sequenced donors tested HCMV-seropositive; one tested seronegative.

TCRdb re-called the 5' RACE reads, yielding one record per CDR3 amino acid sequence without DNA. The sample holds about 160,000 distinct CDR3 sequences. The TCR was taken from a woman aged 18-70 years in good health. The V and J genes are TRBV5-1 and TRBJ2-1; TCRdb calls TRBD1, which cannot be checked without DNA. Sequencing was done on a sample of blood T cells: a sorted CD56 or NKG2C T cell subset, CD4+ or CD8+ T cells, or bulk PBMC T cells (not recorded which). The CDR3 region is CASSLYGGQDEQFF.